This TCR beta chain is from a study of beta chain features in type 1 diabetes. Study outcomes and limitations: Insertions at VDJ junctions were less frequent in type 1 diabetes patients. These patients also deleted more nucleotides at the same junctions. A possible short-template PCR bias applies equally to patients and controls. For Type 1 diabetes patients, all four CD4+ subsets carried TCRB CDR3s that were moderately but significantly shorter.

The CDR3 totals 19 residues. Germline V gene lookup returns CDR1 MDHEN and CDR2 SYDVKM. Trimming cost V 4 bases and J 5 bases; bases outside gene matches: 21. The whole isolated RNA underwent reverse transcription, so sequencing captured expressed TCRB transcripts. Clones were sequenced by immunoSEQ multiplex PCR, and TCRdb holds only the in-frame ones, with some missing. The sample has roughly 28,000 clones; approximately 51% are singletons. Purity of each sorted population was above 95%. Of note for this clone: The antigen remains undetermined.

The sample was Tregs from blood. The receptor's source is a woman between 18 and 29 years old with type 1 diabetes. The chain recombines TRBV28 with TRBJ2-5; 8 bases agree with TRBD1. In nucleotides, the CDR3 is TGTGCCAGCAGTTCACATACCCCCCGGACAGGGTGGCCCCGGGAGACCCAGTACTTC. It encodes CASSSHTPRTGWPRETQYF.